Following are 19 T cell receptor beta chains from one sample sequenced in a study of T cell responses to AZD1222 COVID-19 vaccine. Method: immunoSEQ multiplex PCR; TCRdb's copy keeps in-frame clones and lacks some. The data contain 70,000 to 75,000 clones, around 80% of them singletons. The source was peripheral blood, collected 28 days after the second AZD1222 dose. Receptor source: an adult who received the AZD1222 COVID-19 vaccine.

This chain uses TRBV7-9 with TRBJ1-5, with unresolved D. Per the germline V gene, CDR1 is SEHNR and CDR2 is FQNEAQ (reference sequence). Trimming pared 5 bases from V and 7 bases from J, leaving 12 bases between. The CDR3 runs to 13 residues. DNA for the CDR3: TGTGCCAGCAGCCTCGGGCCAATGCAGCCCCAGCATTTT. Residues: CASSLGPMQPQHF.

This clone has a handful of counts. This CDR3 reads CATGAKGTEAFF. In DNA, the CDR3 is TGTGCCACCGGGGCAAAGGGCACTGAAGCTTTCTTT. The gene calls are TRBV10-3 and TRBJ1-1; tentatively, D is TRBD1 (5 bases). Trimming shortened V by 10 bases and J by 4 bases, and 13 bases separated the two germline ends. Germline V gene lookup returns CDR1 ENHRY and CDR2 SYGVKD. CDR3 length: 12 residues.

J is TRBJ2-2 and V is TRBV4-3, with D perhaps TRBD2 (6 bases). The V end was cut by 7 bases, the J end by 8 bases, with 8 bases between. This CDR3 has 11 amino acids. The germline V gene has CDR1 LGHNA and CDR2 YSLEER. DNA for the CDR3: TGCGCCAGCATGGGGGGTGGGGAGCTGTTTTTT. It encodes CASMGGGELFF.

The chain uses TRBV7-2 and TRBJ2-1, with D unresolved. Germline lookup yields CDR1 SGHTA and CDR2 FQGNSA. Trimming removed 2 bases at V and 6 bases at J, with 14 bases between. This CDR3 contains 15 residues. DNA for the CDR3: TGTGCCAGCAGCTTAAAGGGCCTGGAACTCAATGAGCAGTTCTTC. Translation gives CASSLKGLELNEQFF.

This chain uses TRBV30 with TRBJ2-1; 8 bases match TRBD2. This CDR3 contains 15 residues. The V and J ends lost 0 bases and 4 bases, in that order; junction bases with no gene match: 5. In germline, CDR1 is GTSNPN, CDR2 SVGIG (reference sequence). The CDR3 spells CAWSVHSGEYNEQFF. DNA of the CDR3: TGTGCCTGGAGTGTACATAGCGGGGAGTACAATGAGCAGTTCTTC.

This clone was seen a few times. The chain recombines TRBV5-4 with TRBJ2-3; 7 bases are a match to TRBD1. The CDR3 loop spans 16 amino acids. After removal of 0 bases from V and 0 bases from J, the junction contained 4 bases not matched to a gene. The V gene's germline CDR1 is SGHNT and CDR2 YYREEE (reference sequence). CDR3 in amino acids: CASSLEGAGSTDTQYF. The CDR3 DNA reads TGTGCCAGCAGCTTGGAGGGGGCTGGTAGCACAGATACGCAGTATTTT.

The chain has TRBV7-2 and TRBJ2-3; TRBD2 aligns across 9 bases. The ends lost 1 base at V and 4 bases at J; junction bases unmatched: 9. This CDR3 is 17 amino acids long. In germline, CDR1 is SGHTA, CDR2 FQGNSA. The chain's CDR3 is CASSLVPLAGLSDTQYF. As DNA, the CDR3 is TGTGCCAGCAGCTTAGTACCCCTAGCGGGGTTATCAGATACGCAGTATTTT.

The rearrangement uses TRBV5-5 and TRBJ2-7, with 8 bases fitting TRBD1. The CDR3 spans 15 residues. V was pared by 5 bases and J by 0 bases, with 7 bases of the junction left unmatched. Germline values: CDR1 SGHKS, CDR2 YYEKEE (reference sequence). CDR3 region: CASSTAGGYSYEQYF. Written as DNA, the CDR3 is TGTGCCAGCAGTACCGCAGGGGGCTACTCCTACGAGCAGTACTTC.

About this clone: Sequence at one end of the junction differs from germline and may be a read error. The chain has TRBV28 and TRBJ2-5, with 7 bases that match TRBD1. The CDR3 contains 11 residues. The germline gives CDR1 MDHEN, CDR2 SYDVKM. CDR3 sequence reads: CASSLGTAMDF. CDR3 nucleotides: TGTGCCAGCAGTCTAGGGACAGCCATGGACTTC.

The J gene is TRBJ1-1, the V gene TRBV7-2, with 8 bases that match TRBD1. Unmatched junction bases numbered 9, after V lost 6 bases and J lost 0 bases. From germline, CDR1 is SGHTA and CDR2 FQGNSA. This CDR3 has 16 amino acids. CDR3: CASSGQGARLNTEAFF. The CDR3 DNA reads TGTGCCAGCAGTGGCCAGGGGGCCAGGTTGAACACTGAAGCTTTCTTT.

This clone has at least ten counts. V gene TRBV7-9 combines with J gene TRBJ2-4; tentatively, D is TRBD2 (5 bases). This CDR3 has 15 residues. Trimming removed 5 bases at V and 6 bases at J, with 17 bases between. The germline gives CDR1 SEHNR, CDR2 FQNEAQ (reference sequence). CDR3 amino acids: CASSGIRTRTNIQYF. The CDR3 DNA is TGTGCCAGCAGCGGAATCAGAACTAGGACAAACATTCAGTACTTC.

The J gene is TRBJ1-1, the V gene TRBV5-5, with D perhaps TRBD1 (5 bases). The V end lost 3 bases, the J end lost 2 bases, and 8 bases lay between the germline ends. The CDR3 contains 13 residues. From germline, CDR1 is SGHKS and CDR2 YYEKEE (reference sequence). CDR3: CASSWGRNTEAFF. As DNA, the CDR3 is TGTGCCAGCAGCTGGGGCCGAAACACTGAAGCTTTCTTT. Together with reference TRBV5-5 and TRBJ1-1, the CDR3 gives the full variable domain: DAGVTQSPTHLIKTRGQQVTLRCSPISGHKSVSWYQQVLGQGPQFIFQYYEKEERGRGNFPDRFSARQFPNYSSELNVNALLLGDSALYLCASSWGRNTEAFFGQGTRLTVV.

This clone was observed a handful of times. This sequence joins TRBV6-5 and TRBJ2-2; no clear D gene. This CDR3 region has 14 residues. Germline-derived CDR1 and CDR2 are MNHEY and SVGAGI. Trimming cost V 2 bases and J 4 bases, with 8 bases left between them. The CDR3 bases are TGTGCCAGCAGTTACGGTCGGAGCACCGGGGAGCTGTTTTTT. It translates to CASSYGRSTGELFF.

This clone was recorded only once. V is TRBV5-4 and J is TRBJ2-5, with 8 bases matching TRBD2. The CDR3 spans 15 residues. From germline, CDR1 is SGHNT and CDR2 YYREEE (reference sequence). The V gene end was trimmed by 0 bases and the J gene end by 2 bases; junction bases not matched to a gene: 3. CDR3 in amino acids: CASSLAGGVQETQYF. Here the CDR3 DNA reads TGTGCCAGCAGCTTGGCCGGGGGGGTTCAAGAGACCCAGTACTTC. Based on the CDR3 plus reference TRBV5-4 and TRBJ2-5, the full variable domain is ETGVTQSPTHLIKTRGQQVTLRCSSQSGHNTVSWYQQALGQGPQFIFQYYREEENGRGNFPPRFSGLQFPNYSSELNVNALELDDSALYLCASSLAGGVQETQYFGPGTRLLVL.

The chain links TRBV7-6 to TRBJ2-2; TRBD2 aligns across 10 bases. The V and J ends lost 3 bases and 8 bases, in that order; junction bases with no gene match: 9. The CDR3 is 16 amino acids. The germline V gene has CDR1 SGHVS and CDR2 FNYEAQ. The CDR3 region has the DNA TGTGCCAGCAGCTTTGGACTAGCGGTGGCAGGGGGGGAGCTGTTTTTT. As protein: CASSFGLAVAGGELFF.

The chain employs TRBV7-9 and TRBJ1-5; no clear D. CDR3 size: 12 residues. The germline CDR1 and CDR2 sequences are SEHNR and FQNEAQ (reference sequence). The V and J ends lost 5 bases and 10 bases respectively, with 12 bases between them. The CDR3 DNA reads as TGTGCCAGCAGCCTAATATCGGGACCCCAGCATTTT. Its translation: CASSLISGPQHF.

The chain links TRBV28 to TRBJ1-5, with 8 bases lining up with TRBD1. Germline-derived CDR1 and CDR2 are MDHEN and SYDVKM. The CDR3 covers 15 residues. Losses at the gene ends were 6 bases for V and 7 bases for J; bases not matched to a gene: 11. The CDR3: CASSVQGAGGQPQHF. The CDR3 nucleotides are TGTGCCAGCAGCGTCCAGGGGGCTGGGGGGCAGCCCCAGCATTTT.

The chain is built from TRBV28 and TRBJ2-3, with 8 bases matching TRBD1. The germline V gene encodes CDR1 MDHEN and CDR2 SYDVKM. CDR3 size: 13 residues. J lost 6 bases, V lost 6 bases, and 5 bases had no gene match. CDR3 in amino acids: CASRMTGADTQYF. Here the CDR3 DNA reads TGTGCCAGCAGGATGACAGGGGCCGATACGCAGTATTTT.

This rearrangement joins TRBV18 to TRBJ2-6; D gene unclear. V lost 1 base, J lost 0 bases, and 10 bases lay in between. This CDR3 has 17 amino acids. The germline V gene has CDR1 KGHSH and CDR2 LQKENI. CDR3 DNA sequence: TGTGCCAGCTCACCACGGGCTCCGGTCTCTGGGGCCAACGTCCTGACTTTC. This codes for CASSPRAPVSGANVLTF.